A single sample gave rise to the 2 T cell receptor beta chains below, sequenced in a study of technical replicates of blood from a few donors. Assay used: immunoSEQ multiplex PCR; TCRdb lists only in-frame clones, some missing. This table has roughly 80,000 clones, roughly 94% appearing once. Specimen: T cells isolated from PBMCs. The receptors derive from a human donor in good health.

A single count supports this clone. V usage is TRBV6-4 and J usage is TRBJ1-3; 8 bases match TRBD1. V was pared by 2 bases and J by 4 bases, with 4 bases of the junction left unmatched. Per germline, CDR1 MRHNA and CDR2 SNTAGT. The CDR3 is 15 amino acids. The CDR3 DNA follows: TGTGCCAGCAGTGACGGGACAGGCCCAGGAAACACCATATATTTT. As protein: CASSDGTGPGNTIYF.

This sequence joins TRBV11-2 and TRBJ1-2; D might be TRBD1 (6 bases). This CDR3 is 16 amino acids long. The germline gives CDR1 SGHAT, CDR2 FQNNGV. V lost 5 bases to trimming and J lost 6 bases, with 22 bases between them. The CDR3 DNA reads TGTGCCAGCAGCCCCCTTGGGGACACTCCTCTCGATGGCTACACCTTC. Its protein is CASSPLGDTPLDGYTF.